The clone carrying this TCR beta chain was recorded a few times. Its antigen is as yet unknown. These data come from a study of shared clonotypes between healthy human individuals. Trimming took off 5 bases at V and 2 bases at J, with 9 bases between the two ends. The CDR3 length is 14 residues. Germline CDR1 is LNHDA and CDR2 is SQIVND (reference sequence). It was CD45RO-negative cells, positively selected for CCR7, that made up naive CD8 cells, with terminally differentiated effector memory CD45RA+ cells excluded. Overall study results and limits: Compared with memory subsets, naive subsets generally had larger estimated richness.

Assay used: immunoSEQ multiplex PCR; TCRdb lists only in-frame clones, some missing. The table records about 700,000 clones, roughly 94% of them present only once. Sequenced material: naive CD8+ T cells sorted from blood. V gene TRBV19 combines with J gene TRBJ2-2; no reliable D call. The source is a man aged 25-45 years in good health. As DNA, the CDR3 is TGTGCCAGTAGTTTAACCCCAAACACCGGGGAGCTGTTTTTT. It yields the protein CASSLTPNTGELFF.